This TCR beta chain was documented in a study of neurological immune-mediated disorders. Study-wide results and caveats: None of the CDR3 amino acid sequences in expanded clones turned up in more than one subject, which points to private repertoires in all groups. In HTLV-1-associated myelopathy, TCR clonal expansion was greatest, whereas multiple sclerosis had the least, falling below healthy controls.

The ends were cut back, 3 bases at V and 11 bases at J, with 17 bases in the middle. CDR1 MGHDK and CDR2 SYGVNS come from the germline V gene. This CDR3 has 15 amino acids. TCRdb analysed the 5' RACE reads with MiXCR anew, one entry per CDR3 protein. The sample contains around 79,000 distinct CDR3 sequences, around 14% of which appear only once. This clonotype was counted a few times. Its antigen is undetermined. This chain joins TRBV25-1 and TRBJ1-6, with a possible D match to TRBD1 (6 bases). The source material was PBMCs. The clonotype was recovered from a woman in her 50s in good health. Written as DNA, the CDR3 is TGTGCCAGCAGTGACGGTCGTCGGGGGCGGCCACCCCTCCACTTT. Its protein is CASSDGRRGRPPLHF.